This T cell receptor (beta chain) derives from a study of shared clonotypes between healthy human individuals. Genomic DNA of each subset was evenly split across several immunoSEQ plates. As processed by the authors: Junction-only immunoSEQ data arrived without quality scores, meaning filtering differed. TCRdb's copy holds only in-frame clones and misses some; the assay was immunoSEQ multiplex PCR. The D gene and trimming were derived from the DNA, and the V and J assignments and clone size from that table. The repertoire holds about 960,000 clones, with 76% as singletons. The V gene's germline CDR1 is ENHRY and CDR2 SYGVKD. V was trimmed by 0 bases and J by 7 bases, leaving 7 bases between them. The CDR3 sequence is 13 residues long. In the CD4+ fraction, cells were divided into CD45RA+ naive and CD45RA-negative memory subsets.

The material sequenced was memory CD4+ T cells sorted from blood. Subset defined: CD45RA-negative fraction. This TCR was sampled from a man between 18 and 29 years old in good health. This chain uses TRBV10-3 with TRBJ1-5; the D is unclear. CDR3 bases: TGTGCCATCAGTGAGTCGACGGAGCAGCCCCAGCATTTT. Translating gives CAISESTEQPQHF.